This record concerns one T cell receptor beta chain sequence. Its target is unknown. The data are from a study of identifying expanded T cells in peripheral blood. Data came from immunoSEQ multiplex PCR; TCRdb stores just in-frame clones and leaves some out. The sample carries nearly 60,000 clones, approximately 89% recorded once. Study-level findings and limits: Technical replicates showed around 1.2 changed clones; roughly two weeks about 16; four weeks 19. Two-week clone count variance significantly increased as total template count grew.

Collection occurred without any documented infections or immune events in donors. The sample was blood. The sequence derives from a person between 18 and 75 years old in good health.

This CDR3 is CASSGPARSYNEQFF. In DNA, the CDR3 is TGTGCCAGCAGCGGCCCAGCGAGGTCCTACAATGAGCAGTTCTTC. The chain couples TRBV9 to TRBJ2-1, with D hard to call. In germline, CDR1 is SGDLS, CDR2 YYNGEE. With 3 bases removed from V and 1 base from J, the gap between germline ends came to 11 bases. This CDR3 comprises 15 residues.